The 28 T cell receptor beta chains in this list originate from one sample, sequenced in a study of blood T cell repertoires in COVID-19 (dated by TCRdb to 2019 to 2021). Libraries were constructed by the immunoSEQ multiplex PCR assay. Here the immuneACCESS table is served through TCRdb, limited to in-frame sequences with V and J called. Missing clones are a known gap in these copies; in checked studies unresolved V genes cover under half, and the rest lacks a known reason. This sample lists about 190,000 clones; around 90% were detected once. The ten largest clonotypes hold 6.5% to 8.5% of the sample. Sample: peripheral blood. Receptors originate from a man aged 35-49 years with acute or convalescent COVID-19.

V and J are TRBV29-1 and TRBJ2-1; TRBD1 agrees at 7 bases. The trim removed 3 bases at V and 1 base at J, leaving 6 bases unmatched. CDR1 is SQVTM, CDR2 ANQGSEA, per germline. This CDR3 spans 15 amino acids. The CDR3 reads CSVEGAGGSYNEQFF. CDR3 DNA sequence: TGCAGCGTTGAGGGGGCAGGGGGTTCCTACAATGAGCAGTTCTTC.

This rearrangement joins TRBV11-2 to TRBJ1-1; 7 nucleotides match TRBD1. With 4 bases clipped from V and 0 bases from J, the junction kept 11 bases outside the gene matches. Germline V gives CDR1 SGHAT, CDR2 FQNNGV. CDR3 size: 17 residues. The CDR3 loop is CASSSDAGTAMNTEAFF. The CDR3 DNA sequence: TGTGCCAGCAGCTCCGATGCCGGGACAGCTATGAACACTGAAGCTTTCTTT.

Of note for this clone: The same CDR3 also results from other DNA sequences found in this sample. The CDR3 sequence is CSVEGQGAYEQYF. Written as DNA, the CDR3 is TGCAGCGTTGAGGGACAGGGGGCCTACGAGCAGTACTTC. The V and J genes are TRBV29-1 and TRBJ2-7, with 11 bases identical to TRBD1. CDR3 length: 13 amino acids. V lost 3 bases and J lost 2; bases outside the gene matches: 0. Per germline, CDR1 SQVTM and CDR2 ANQGSEA.

This clone was observed a few times. The CDR3 loop is CASSLESHTEAFF. CDR3 nucleotides: TGTGCCAGCAGCTTAGAGTCTCACACTGAAGCTTTCTTT. This chain connects TRBV11-3 to TRBJ1-1; D is ambiguous. Trimming removed 0 bases from V and 3 bases from J, with 5 bases in between. The CDR3 is 13 residues long. Germline CDR1 is SGHNT and CDR2 is YENEEA.

This chain uses TRBV27 with TRBJ2-7; 10 positions match TRBD1. The CDR3 sequence is 14 residues long. Unmatched junction bases numbered 3, after V lost 2 bases and J lost 5 bases. Germline V gene lookup returns CDR1 MNHEY and CDR2 SMNVEV (reference sequence). CDR3 DNA sequence: TGTGCCAGCAGTTTAAGGACAGGGGGAGACGAGCAGTACTTC. Translation: CASSLRTGGDEQYF.

The chain links TRBV5-1 to TRBJ2-7; D is perhaps TRBD2 (5 bases). The CDR3 runs to 14 residues. Trimming took 3 bases from V and 0 from J, leaving 10 bases between them. The germline CDR1 and CDR2 sequences are SGHRS and YFSETQ. The CDR3 here is CASSSRTSSYEQYF. The CDR3 region has the DNA TGCGCCAGCAGCTCGCGGACTTCCTCCTACGAGCAGTACTTC.

The chain employs TRBV5-5 and TRBJ2-7; D not certain. Trimming took 4 bases from V and 4 from J, leaving 9 bases between them. This CDR3 has 12 amino acids. CDR1 is SGHKS, CDR2 YYEKEE, per germline (reference sequence). The CDR3 DNA reads as TGTGCCAGCAGCCCGGCGGAGTACGAGCAGTACTTC. The encoded protein is CASSPAEYEQYF.

CDR3 sequence: CASSLASGSSTDTQYF. As DNA, the CDR3 is TGTGCCAGCAGCTTGGCTAGCGGATCTAGCACAGATACGCAGTATTTT. The chain recombines TRBV11-3 with TRBJ2-3; TRBD2 aligns across 7 bases. The germline CDR1 and CDR2 sequences are SGHNT and YENEEA. V lost 3 bases to trimming and J lost 0 bases; unmatched junction nucleotides: 6. CDR3 length equals 16 residues.

This rearrangement joins TRBV7-2 to TRBJ2-1; D is perhaps TRBD2 (6 bases). V lost 4 bases to trimming and J lost 7 bases, with 14 bases between them. This CDR3 spans 14 amino acids. The germline V gene encodes CDR1 SGHTA and CDR2 FQGNSA. The CDR3, as DNA: TGTGCCAGCAGCTGGACACCGGGACTTAATGAGCAGTTCTTC. Its translation is CASSWTPGLNEQFF.

The chain links TRBV6-2 or TRBV6-3 to TRBJ2-7; D is ambiguous. The CDR3 has 11 amino acids. Germline V gene lookup returns CDR1 MNHEY and CDR2 SVGEGT. V dropped 5 bases and J dropped 6 bases, with 8 bases sitting between them. The CDR3 region has the DNA TGTGCCAGCAGTACGCAGTCCGAGCAGTACTTC. Its protein product is CASSTQSEQYF.

This clone has a single count. V and J are TRBV24-1 and TRBJ2-1; 8 positions agree with TRBD2. V lost 4 bases, J lost 15 bases, and 13 bases stayed unmatched. CDR3 length: 14 amino acids. The germline V gene encodes CDR1 KGHDR and CDR2 SFDVKD. The CDR3 DNA reads as TGTGCCACCAGTGAATACACGCGACTAGCGCCGCCGTTCTTC. Its protein product is CATSEYTRLAPPFF.

J is TRBJ2-7 and V is TRBV7-9, with D uncertain. The germline V gene encodes CDR1 SEHNR and CDR2 FQNEAQ (reference sequence). The CDR3 sequence is 13 residues long. V was clipped by 6 bases and J by 1 base, with 10 bases between them. CDR3: CASRPTVSYEQYF. CDR3 nucleotide sequence: TGTGCCAGCAGGCCTACGGTTTCCTACGAGCAGTACTTC. The full variable domain, in which reference TRBV7-9 and TRBJ2-7 provide the parts outside the CDR3, is DTGVSQNPRHKITKRGQNVTFRCDPISEHNRLYWYRQTLGQGPEFLTYFQNEAQLEKSRLLSDRFSAERPKGSFSTLEIQRTEQGDSAMYLCASRPTVSYEQYFGPGTRLTVT.

The V gene is TRBV6-5, the J gene TRBJ2-7; 9 bases align to TRBD1. The V gene end was trimmed by 5 bases and the J gene end by 5 bases; junction bases not matched to a gene: 4. In germline, CDR1 is MNHEY, CDR2 SVGAGI. The CDR3 extends over 13 amino acids. CDR3 bases: TGTGCCAGCAGTATAACAGGGGGCAACGAGCAGTACTTC. This encodes CASSITGGNEQYF.

V usage is TRBV6-4 and J usage is TRBJ2-3; tentative D call: TRBD1 (6 bases). This CDR3 is 15 amino acids long. V was pared by 4 bases and J by 2 bases, with 13 bases between. Germline CDR1 is MRHNA and CDR2 is SNTAGT. This chain's CDR3 is CASSAGTRPTDTQYF. CDR3 DNA: TGTGCCAGCAGTGCCGGGACAAGACCCACAGATACGCAGTATTTT.

This clone came up a few times. This chain links TRBV7-8 with TRBJ2-7, with 8 positions matching TRBD1. Germline V gene sequence: CDR1 SGHVS, CDR2 FQNEAQ. V shed 3 bases, J shed 7 bases, and the junction held 5 bases outside the gene matches. The CDR3 length is 13 residues. The CDR3 here is CASSLDRELEQYF. In nucleotides, the CDR3 is TGTGCCAGCAGCTTGGACAGGGAGTTGGAGCAGTACTTC.

This chain joins TRBV9 and TRBJ1-2; weak D call: TRBD1 (6 bases). Trimming removed 4 bases from V and 4 bases from J, with 17 bases in between. CDR1 is SGDLS and CDR2 is YYNGEE in the germline V gene. The CDR3 is 15 residues long. CDR3 bases: TGTGCCAGCAGCCTCCACAGGGAAAAGGGCTATGGCTACACCTTC. This sequence encodes CASSLHREKGYGYTF.

The chain couples TRBV4-3 to TRBJ2-5, with D perhaps TRBD2 (5 bases). The CDR3 has 16 residues. V dropped 4 bases and J dropped 2 bases, with 17 bases sitting between them. Per the germline V gene, CDR1 is LGHNA and CDR2 is YSLEER. CDR3 sequence reads: CASSLKGDRGQETQYF. The CDR3 region has the DNA TGCGCCAGCAGCCTAAAGGGAGACCGGGGTCAAGAGACCCAGTACTTC.

V usage is TRBV9 and J usage is TRBJ2-7, with 7 positions matching TRBD2. The V gene's germline CDR1 is SGDLS and CDR2 YYNGEE. With V trimmed by 0 bases and J by 2 bases, 5 bases remained unmatched. The CDR3 sequence is 15 residues long. CDR3 coding DNA: TGTGCCAGCAGCGTAGGGCAGGGAGGGACCTACGAGCAGTACTTC. Residues: CASSVGQGGTYEQYF. The full variable domain, rest sourced from reference TRBV9 and TRBJ2-7, is DSGVTQTPKHLITATGQRVTLRCSPRSGDLSVYWYQQSLDQGLQFLIQYYNGEERAKGNILERFSAQQFPDLHSELNLSSLELGDSALYFCASSVGQGGTYEQYFGPGTRLTVT.

The CDR3 sequence: CASSYTGTGVYYYEQYF. CDR3 nucleotide sequence: TGTGCCAGCAGCTATACTGGGACAGGGGTCTACTACTACGAGCAGTACTTC. The rearrangement uses TRBV3-1 (or the pseudogene TRBV3-2) and TRBJ2-7; 10 nucleotides agree with TRBD1. Germline CDR1 LGHDT, CDR2 YNNKEL (reference sequence). After removal of 5 bases from V and 3 bases from J, the junction contained 13 bases not matched to a gene. This CDR3 region has 17 residues.

This clone turned up a few times. The same CDR3 is also encoded by other DNA sequences in this sample. The rearrangement uses TRBV13 and TRBJ1-1; 7 bases fit TRBD1. The V gene end was trimmed by 6 bases and the J gene end by 5 bases; junction bases not matched to a gene: 9. CDR3 length equals 14 residues. Germline V gives CDR1 PRHDT, CDR2 FYEKMQ (reference sequence). CDR3 nucleotide sequence: TGTGCCAGCAGTCGACAGGGACGGGGAACTGAAGCTTTCTTT. This gives the protein CASSRQGRGTEAFF.

The chain carries TRBV19 and TRBJ2-1, with D perhaps TRBD2 (6 bases). The V end was cut by 8 bases, the J end by 13 bases, with 15 bases between. CDR1 is LNHDA and CDR2 is SQIVND in the germline V gene (reference sequence). CDR3 length: 11 residues. The CDR3 sequence: CASSDGGRQFF. CDR3 sequence (DNA): TGTGCCAGTTCAGACGGGGGAAGACAGTTCTTC.

The CDR3 sequence is CASSPGAALYNEQFF. CDR3 bases: TGTGCCAGCTCACCGGGGGCCGCCCTCTACAATGAGCAGTTCTTC. The chain recombines TRBV18 with TRBJ2-1, with D perhaps matching TRBD1 (6 bases). The V gene lost 3 bases and the J gene lost 3 bases, with 12 bases spanning the gap. Germline V gives CDR1 KGHSH, CDR2 LQKENI. The CDR3 loop spans 15 amino acids.

V gene TRBV5-1 combines with J gene TRBJ1-4, with D tentatively TRBD1 (6 bases). The germline gives CDR1 SGHRS, CDR2 YFSETQ. Trimming removed 4 bases from V and 8 bases from J, with 18 bases in between. The CDR3 contains 15 residues. CDR3 DNA: TGCGCCAGCAGCCCGGCTGGGGCAGGGGTCGAAAAACTGTTTTTT. Encoded protein: CASSPAGAGVEKLFF.

The chain is built from TRBV6-6 and TRBJ2-6, with D unresolved. The V end lost 0 bases, the J end lost 0 bases, and 6 bases lay between the germline ends. The V gene's germline CDR1 is MNHNY and CDR2 SVGAGI (reference sequence). The CDR3 sequence is 16 residues long. CDR3 protein: CASSYSAGSGANVLTF. Written as DNA, the CDR3 is TGTGCCAGCAGTTACTCAGCCGGCTCTGGGGCCAACGTCCTGACTTTC.

This rearrangement joins TRBV4-3 to TRBJ2-5, with D perhaps matching TRBD2 (6 bases). The CDR3 extends over 15 amino acids. Germline V CDR1 and CDR2: LGHNA, YSLEER. Between the trimmed V and J ends, which lost 1 base and 2 bases, there was a span of 11 bases. CDR3: CASSQGIGGQETQYF. In nucleotides, the CDR3 is TGCGCCAGCAGCCAAGGAATTGGGGGGCAAGAGACCCAGTACTTC.

This clone has only one observation. The chain links TRBV5-1 to TRBJ2-7; D is uncertain. Trimming stripped 4 bases from V and 2 bases from J, with 4 bases between. The CDR3 runs to 11 residues. The germline V gene encodes CDR1 SGHRS and CDR2 YFSETQ. The CDR3 bases are TGCGCCAGCAGCAACACCTACGAGCAGTACTTC. Protein sequence: CASSNTYEQYF.

This rearrangement joins TRBV12-5 to TRBJ1-5, with D maybe TRBD1 (6 bases). Germline loops: CDR1 LGHNT, CDR2 FRNRAP. The germline V and J ends were trimmed by 7 bases and 0 bases, with 13 bases remaining between them. The CDR3 has 15 residues. CDR3 bases: TGTGCTAGTGCCAACCGGACAGTTAGCAATCAGCCCCAGCATTTT. It translates to CASANRTVSNQPQHF.

V is TRBV4-2 and J is TRBJ2-3; no reliable D call. Germline values: CDR1 LGHNA, CDR2 YNFKEQ. Trimming cost V 0 bases and J 8 bases, with 15 bases left between them. The CDR3 runs to 15 residues. In DNA form, the CDR3 reads TGTGCCAGCAGCCAAGAGATGCTGAGAGGTCCTACGCAGTATTTT. Its protein is CASSQEMLRGPTQYF.